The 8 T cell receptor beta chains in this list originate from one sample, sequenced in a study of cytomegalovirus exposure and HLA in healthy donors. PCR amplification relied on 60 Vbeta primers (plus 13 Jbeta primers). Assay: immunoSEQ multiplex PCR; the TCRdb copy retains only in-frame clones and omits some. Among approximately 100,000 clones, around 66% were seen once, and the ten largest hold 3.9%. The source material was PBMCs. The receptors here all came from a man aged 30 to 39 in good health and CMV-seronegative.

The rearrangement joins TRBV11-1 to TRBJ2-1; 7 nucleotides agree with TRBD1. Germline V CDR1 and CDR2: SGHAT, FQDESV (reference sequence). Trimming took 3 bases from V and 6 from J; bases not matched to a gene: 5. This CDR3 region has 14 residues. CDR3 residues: CASSFYTGVNEQFF. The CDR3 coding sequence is TGTGCCAGCAGCTTCTACACAGGGGTCAATGAGCAGTTCTTC.

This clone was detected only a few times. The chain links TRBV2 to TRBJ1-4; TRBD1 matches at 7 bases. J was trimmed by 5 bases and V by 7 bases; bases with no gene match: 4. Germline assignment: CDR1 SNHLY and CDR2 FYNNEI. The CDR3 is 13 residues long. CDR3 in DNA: TGTGCCAGCATCCAGGACAGGAATGAAAAACTGTTTTTT. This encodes CASIQDRNEKLFF.

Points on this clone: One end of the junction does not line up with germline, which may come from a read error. The CDR3, as DNA: TGTGCCAGCAGCTTTGACAGGGGAAAACATCAGCTCCAGCATTTT. This encodes CASSFDRGKHQLQHF. The gene calls are TRBV7-3 and TRBJ1-5; TRBD1 matches at 8 bases. Germline V gene data show CDR1 as SGHTA and CDR2 as FQGTGA. The CDR3 is made up of 15 amino acids.

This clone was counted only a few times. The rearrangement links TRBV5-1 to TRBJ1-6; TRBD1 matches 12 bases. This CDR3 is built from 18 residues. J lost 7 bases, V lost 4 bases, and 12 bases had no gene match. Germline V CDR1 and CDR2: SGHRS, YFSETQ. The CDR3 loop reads CASSRGQGAGNGNSPLHF. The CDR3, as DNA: TGCGCCAGCAGCAGGGGACAGGGGGCTGGAAATGGGAATTCACCCCTCCACTTT.

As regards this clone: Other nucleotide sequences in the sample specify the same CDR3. The CDR3 region is CASSYSSGRAPPYEQYF. The CDR3 region has the DNA TGTGCCAGCAGTTACTCTAGCGGGAGGGCCCCTCCCTACGAGCAGTACTTC. The chain couples TRBV14 to TRBJ2-7, with 12 positions matching TRBD2. The CDR3 has 17 residues. V gave up 6 bases and J gave up 2 bases; unmatched junction bases: 11. CDR1 SGHDN and CDR2 FVKESK come from the germline V gene.

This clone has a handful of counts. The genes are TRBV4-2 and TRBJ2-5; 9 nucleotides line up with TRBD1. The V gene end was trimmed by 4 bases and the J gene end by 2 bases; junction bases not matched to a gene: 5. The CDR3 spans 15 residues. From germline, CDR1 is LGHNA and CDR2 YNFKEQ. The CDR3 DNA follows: TGTGCCAGCAGCCCGCGGGGACAGGGTCAAGAGACCCAGTACTTC. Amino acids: CASSPRGQGQETQYF.

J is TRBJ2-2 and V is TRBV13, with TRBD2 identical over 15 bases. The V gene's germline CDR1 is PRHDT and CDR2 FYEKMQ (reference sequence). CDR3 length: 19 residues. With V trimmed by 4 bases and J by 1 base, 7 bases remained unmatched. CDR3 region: CASSSPWTSGRVNTGELFF. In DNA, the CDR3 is TGTGCCAGCAGCTCACCGTGGACTAGCGGGAGGGTGAACACCGGGGAGCTGTTTTTT. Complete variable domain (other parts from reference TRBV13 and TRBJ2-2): AAGVIQSPRHLIKEKRETATLKCYPIPRHDTVYWYQQGPGQDPQFLISFYEKMQSDKGSIPDRFSAQQFSDYHSELNMSSLELGDSALYFCASSSPWTSGRVNTGELFFGEGSRLTVL.

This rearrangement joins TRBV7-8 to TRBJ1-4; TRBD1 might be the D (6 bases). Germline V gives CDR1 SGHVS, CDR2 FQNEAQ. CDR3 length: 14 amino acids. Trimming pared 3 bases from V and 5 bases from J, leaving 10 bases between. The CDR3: CASSFRDINEKLFF. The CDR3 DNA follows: TGTGCCAGCAGCTTCCGGGACATCAATGAAAAACTGTTTTTT.